This T cell receptor beta chain originates from a study of identical twins. Overall study findings and caveats: Memory repertoires showed no such pattern, whereas abundant cord blood beta clonotypes carried fewer insertions.

Germline V gene sequence: CDR1 SGHTA, CDR2 FQGNSA. V was pared by 5 bases and J by 3 bases, with 7 bases of the junction left unmatched. The CDR3 runs 17 residues. With template switching, a universal primer site was added, and the cDNA carried unique molecular identifiers. Via MiXCR, TCRdb re-called the 5' RACE reads, giving one row per CDR3 protein. The data contain 640,000 or so distinct CDR3 sequences, 5.5% to 6.5% of them seen just once; the ten biggest clones take up 1.5% to 2%. Many counts were recorded for this clonotype. Antigen specificity is unknown. Sample: naive T cells sorted from blood. The rearrangement joins TRBV7-2 to TRBJ2-1, with 13 positions matching TRBD2. This receptor was identified in a man between 18 and 29 years old in good health. The CDR3: CASSPTTSGRYYNEQFF. The DNA for the CDR3 is TGTGCCAGCAGCCCGACGACTAGCGGGAGGTACTACAATGAGCAGTTCTTC.